Shown below are 16 T cell receptor beta chains from a single sample sequenced in a study of vaccination effects on CD4 cells after COVID-19. Scientists isolated CD4+ T cells after an approximately ten-day culture period ended. Their SARS-CoV-2 infection, verified by PCR, occurred between March and December 2020. Two doses of either BNT162b2 or mRNA-1273 were given to each participant. This table comes from immunoSEQ multiplex PCR, and its TCRdb copy is limited to in-frame clones, with some not included. The sample contains under 40,000 clones, roughly 80% of which appear only once. Antigen specificity for these receptors is unknown. This specimen consisted of CD4+ T cells from PBMCs cultured without peptide, obtained after COVID-19 vaccination. The receptor set was obtained from a human donor who had a prior SARS-CoV-2 infection.

The CDR3 here is CASSFGQGLATNEKLFF. The DNA for the CDR3 is TGTGCCAGCAGCTTTGGACAGGGACTTGCAACTAATGAAAAACTGTTTTTT. The chain employs TRBV5-6 and TRBJ1-4; 8 nucleotides align to TRBD1. The CDR3 has 17 amino acids. Germline V gene data show CDR1 as SGHDT and CDR2 as YYEEEE. Unmatched junction bases numbered 6, after V lost 2 bases and J lost 0 bases.

The genes are TRBV18 and TRBJ2-7, with unresolved D. Germline V lookup: CDR1 KGHSH, CDR2 LQKENI. Trimming removed 1 base from V and 2 bases from J, with 6 bases in between. The CDR3 is made up of 13 amino acids. CDR3 amino acids: CASSPLSTYEQYF. As DNA, the CDR3 is TGTGCCAGCTCACCACTTAGTACCTACGAGCAGTACTTC.

The V gene is TRBV18, the J gene TRBJ2-5; D is unresolved. This CDR3 contains 13 residues. Germline V CDR1 and CDR2: KGHSH, LQKENI. The ends were cut back, 4 bases at V and 5 bases at J, with 11 bases in the middle. The CDR3 reads CASSRSLRETQYF. DNA of the CDR3: TGTGCCAGCTCACGATCCTTGAGGGAGACCCAGTACTTC.

The rearrangement links TRBV5-4 to TRBJ2-7; 11 bases are a match to TRBD2. Losses at the gene ends were 3 bases for V and 3 bases for J; bases not matched to a gene: 5. Germline CDR1 and CDR2: SGHNT and YYREEE (reference sequence). This CDR3 contains 15 residues. The CDR3 sequence is CASSSGTSGNYEQYF. CDR3 sequence (DNA): TGTGCCAGCAGCTCCGGGACTAGCGGAAACTACGAGCAGTACTTC. Full variable domain (missing parts from reference TRBV5-4 and TRBJ2-7): ETGVTQSPTHLIKTRGQQVTLRCSSQSGHNTVSWYQQALGQGPQFIFQYYREEENGRGNFPPRFSGLQFPNYSSELNVNALELDDSALYLCASSSGTSGNYEQYFGPGTRLTVT.

J is TRBJ1-2 and V is TRBV30; TRBD1 might be the D (6 bases). V was pared by 4 bases and J by 6 bases, with 15 bases between. CDR1 is GTSNPN, CDR2 SVGIG, per germline (reference sequence). The CDR3 has 13 residues. The CDR3 DNA reads TGTGCCTGGACCAAGGGGACACGCCATGGCTACACCTTC. It yields the protein CAWTKGTRHGYTF.

This sequence joins TRBV28 and TRBJ2-1; 7 positions match TRBD1. Germline trimming cut 5 bases from V and 6 bases from J; bases unmatched to any gene: 10. CDR3 size: 15 residues. Germline V gene lookup returns CDR1 MDHEN and CDR2 SYDVKM. Here the CDR3 reads CASSPRQGWINEQFF. Written as DNA, the CDR3 is TGTGCCAGCAGTCCCAGACAGGGTTGGATCAATGAGCAGTTCTTC.

This clone was counted only a few times. This rearrangement joins TRBV30 to TRBJ2-7; D tentatively reads TRBD1 or TRBD2 (5 bases each). Between the trimmed V and J ends, which lost 4 bases and 0 bases, there was a span of 19 bases. This CDR3 region has 16 residues. Germline-derived CDR1 and CDR2 are GTSNPN and SVGIG (reference sequence). The CDR3 DNA follows: TGTGCCTGGACCGGGCCCGGGGAAAGGGGCTCCTACGAGCAGTACTTC. Protein: CAWTGPGERGSYEQYF. Supplemented by reference TRBV30 and TRBJ2-7, the full variable domain reads SQTIHQWPATLVQPVGSPLSLECTVEGTSNPNLYWYRQAAGRGLQLLFYSVGIGQISSEVPQNLSASRPQDRQFILSSKKLLLSDSGFYLCAWTGPGERGSYEQYFGPGTRLTVT.

The chain is built from TRBV7-9 and TRBJ2-7; 7 nucleotides agree with TRBD1. The CDR3 length is 14 residues. The trim removed 5 bases at V and 0 bases at J, leaving 4 bases unmatched. Germline CDR1 reads SEHNR; CDR2 reads FQNEAQ (reference sequence). DNA for the CDR3: TGTGCCAGCAGCCAGACAGGGTACTCCTACGAGCAGTACTTC. The encoded protein is CASSQTGYSYEQYF.

This clone was recorded only once. This chain uses TRBV3-1 (or the pseudogene TRBV3-2) with TRBJ2-5; D gene uncertain. This CDR3 is built from 12 residues. The V gene's germline CDR1 is LGHDT and CDR2 YNNKEL (reference sequence). V gave up 4 bases and J gave up 2 bases, with 5 bases separating them. The CDR3 here is CASSPDQETQYF. CDR3 coding DNA: TGTGCCAGCAGCCCAGATCAAGAGACCCAGTACTTC.

J is TRBJ2-1 and V is TRBV7-9; D may be TRBD2 (5 bases). The CDR3 runs 14 residues. V was trimmed by 5 bases and J by 16 bases, leaving 24 bases between them. Germline V gene data show CDR1 as SEHNR and CDR2 as FQNEAQ (reference sequence). The CDR3 reads CASSARPSTPPEFF. The CDR3, as DNA: TGTGCCAGCAGCGCCCGTCCTAGCACACCCCCTGAATTCTTC.

V gene TRBV9 combines with J gene TRBJ2-1, with D possibly called TRBD1 or TRBD2 (5 bases each). Trimming removed 3 bases from V and 6 bases from J, with 13 bases in between. This CDR3 has 14 amino acids. The germline V gene encodes CDR1 SGDLS and CDR2 YYNGEE. CDR3 sequence (DNA): TGTGCCAGCAGCGGACGACCAGGGAGCAATGAGCAGTTCTTC. It encodes CASSGRPGSNEQFF.

This chain links TRBV19 with TRBJ2-7, with 9 bases lining up with TRBD2. Germline CDR1 LNHDA, CDR2 SQIVND (reference sequence). The CDR3 sequence is 15 residues long. After removal of 6 bases from V and 0 bases from J, the junction contained 6 bases not matched to a gene. CDR3 coding DNA: TGTGCCAGTAGGGTTACTAGCGGGCTCTCCTACGAGCAGTACTTC. This codes for CASRVTSGLSYEQYF.

The chain carries TRBV10-3 and TRBJ2-1; 12 bases agree with TRBD2. J gave up 6 bases and V 9 bases, and 0 bases lay outside the gene matches. The germline V gene has CDR1 ENHRY and CDR2 SYGVKD. This CDR3 spans 12 amino acids. CDR3 sequence reads: CAMGLAGNEQFF. In DNA, the CDR3 is TGTGCCATGGGACTAGCGGGCAATGAGCAGTTCTTC.

The chain couples TRBV30 to TRBJ1-3; 7 bases fit TRBD1. J gave up 3 bases and V 2 bases, and 13 bases lay outside the gene matches. This CDR3 comprises 17 residues. Germline loops: CDR1 GTSNPN, CDR2 SVGIG (reference sequence). In DNA form, the CDR3 reads TGTGCCTGGAGTCGGGACAGATCCAATGGATTTGGAAACACCATATATTTT. Protein: CAWSRDRSNGFGNTIYF. Full variable domain (outside the CDR3, taken from reference TRBV30 and TRBJ1-3): SQTIHQWPATLVQPVGSPLSLECTVEGTSNPNLYWYRQAAGRGLQLLFYSVGIGQISSEVPQNLSASRPQDRQFILSSKKLLLSDSGFYLCAWSRDRSNGFGNTIYFGEGSWLTVV.

V is TRBV6-5 and J is TRBJ2-3; 7 bases match TRBD2. The trim removed 0 bases at V and 2 bases at J, leaving 5 bases unmatched. In germline, CDR1 is MNHEY, CDR2 SVGAGI. CDR3 length equals 16 residues. The CDR3: CASSYSGTTDTDTQYF. The CDR3 coding sequence is TGTGCCAGCAGTTACTCGGGGACTACCGACACAGATACGCAGTATTTT.

This chain links TRBV10-3 with TRBJ2-5; D not certain. V lost 0 bases, J lost 4 bases, and 0 bases lay in between. The CDR3 has 11 residues. Germline CDR1 reads ENHRY; CDR2 reads SYGVKD. The DNA for the CDR3 is TGTGCCATCAGTGAGTCAGAGACCCAGTACTTC. Amino acids: CAISESETQYF.